This T cell receptor beta chain comes out of a study of blood T cell repertoires in COVID-19. A single count supports this clone. Everyone who took part was about 18 to 90 years old, and they came from about 23 US areas. This table comes from immunoSEQ multiplex PCR, and its TCRdb copy is limited to in-frame clones, with some not included. This repertoire shows roughly 200,000 clones, around 88% found once; its top ten account for approximately 5%. Per germline, CDR1 SGDLS and CDR2 YYNGEE. J was trimmed by 2 bases and V by 3 bases; bases with no gene match: 0. This CDR3 spans 13 amino acids. This receptor was taken from a man aged 40-50 years with acute COVID-19. V gene TRBV9 combines with J gene TRBJ2-5, with 8 nucleotides matching TRBD1. Sample: PBMCs or T cells enriched from blood (not recorded which). CDR3 coding DNA: TGTGCCAGCAGCGGGACAGGGCAAGAGACCCAGTACTTC. Translating gives CASSGTGQETQYF.